This TCR beta chain came from a study of blood T cell repertoires in COVID-19. Study context: Both acute and convalescent COVID-19 samples were obtained from the United States, Italy and Spain.

Authors' processing steps: Quantification of nucleated cells was approximated via reference gene primer amplification. Data came from immunoSEQ multiplex PCR; TCRdb stores just in-frame clones and leaves some out. V and J calls plus clone size are reproduced from that table; the DNA served to infer D and trimming. This table has a few hundred thousand clones, roughly nine tenths appearing once. For recovered donors of Cohort 3, there were two negative PCRs, clearance, or symptom resolution. This CDR3 has 15 amino acids. V lost 4 bases and J 4 bases, leaving 17 bases between the germline ends. The germline V gene has CDR1 MDHEN and CDR2 SYDVKM.

This TCR was recovered from a woman in her late teens or twenties who had recovered from COVID-19. The chain combines TRBV28 with TRBJ2-7, with D tentatively TRBD2 (5 bases). Sequencing was done on a sample of PBMCs or T cells enriched from blood (not recorded which). As DNA, the CDR3 is TGTGCCAGCAGTTCAAGCCTTTTCGGGGTATACGAGCAGTACTTC. Amino acid sequence: CASSSSLFGVYEQYF.